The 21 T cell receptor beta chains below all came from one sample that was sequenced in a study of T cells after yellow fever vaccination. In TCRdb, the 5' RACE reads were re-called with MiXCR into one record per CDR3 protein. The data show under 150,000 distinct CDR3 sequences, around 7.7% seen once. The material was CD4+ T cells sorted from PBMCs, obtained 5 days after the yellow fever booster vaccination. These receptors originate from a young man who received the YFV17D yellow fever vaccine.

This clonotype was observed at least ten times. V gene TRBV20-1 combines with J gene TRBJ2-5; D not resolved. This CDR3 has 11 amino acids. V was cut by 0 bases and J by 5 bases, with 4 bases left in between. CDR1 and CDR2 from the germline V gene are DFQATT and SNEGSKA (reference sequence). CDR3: CSAREPETQYF. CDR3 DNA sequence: TGCAGTGCTAGAGAGCCCGAGACCCAGTACTTC.

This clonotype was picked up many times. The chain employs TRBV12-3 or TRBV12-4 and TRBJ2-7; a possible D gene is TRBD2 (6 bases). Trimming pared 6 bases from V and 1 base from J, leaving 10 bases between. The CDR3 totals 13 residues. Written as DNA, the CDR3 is TGTGCCAGCAGCAACGGGACTTCCTACGAGCAGTACTTC. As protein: CASSNGTSYEQYF.

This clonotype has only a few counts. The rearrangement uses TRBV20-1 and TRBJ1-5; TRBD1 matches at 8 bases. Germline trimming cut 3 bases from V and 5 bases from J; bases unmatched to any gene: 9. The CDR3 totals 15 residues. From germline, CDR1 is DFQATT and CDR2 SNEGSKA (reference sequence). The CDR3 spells CSASQTGVVDQPQHF. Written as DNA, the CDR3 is TGCAGTGCTAGTCAGACAGGGGTCGTCGATCAGCCCCAGCATTTT.

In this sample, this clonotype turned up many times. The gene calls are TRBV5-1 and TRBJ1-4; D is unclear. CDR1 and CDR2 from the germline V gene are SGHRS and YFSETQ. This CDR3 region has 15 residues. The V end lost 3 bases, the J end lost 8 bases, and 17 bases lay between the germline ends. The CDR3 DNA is TGCGCCAGCAGCTCCCCGGGAACTCACGGGGAAAAACTGTTTTTT. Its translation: CASSSPGTHGEKLFF.

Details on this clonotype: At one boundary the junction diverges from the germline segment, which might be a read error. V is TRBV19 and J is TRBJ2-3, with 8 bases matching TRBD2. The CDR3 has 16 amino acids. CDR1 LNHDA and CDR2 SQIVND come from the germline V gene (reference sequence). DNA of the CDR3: TGTGTCAGTACTTTGTCTAGCGGGCTTCGCACAGATACGCAGTATTTT. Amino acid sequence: CVSTLSSGLRTDTQYF.

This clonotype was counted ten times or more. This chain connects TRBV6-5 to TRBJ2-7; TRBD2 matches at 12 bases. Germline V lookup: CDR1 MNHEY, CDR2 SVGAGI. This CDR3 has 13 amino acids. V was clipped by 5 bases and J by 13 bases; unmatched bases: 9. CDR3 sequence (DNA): TGTGCCAGCAGTATCAGACTAGCGGGAGTGTATTACTTC. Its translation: CASSIRLAGVYYF.

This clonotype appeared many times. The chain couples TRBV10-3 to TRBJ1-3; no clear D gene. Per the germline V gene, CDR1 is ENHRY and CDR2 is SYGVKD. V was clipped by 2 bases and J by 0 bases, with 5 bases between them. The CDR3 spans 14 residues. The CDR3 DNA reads TGTGCCATCAGTGAGCTGCTCTCTGGAAACACCATATATTTT. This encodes CAISELLSGNTIYF.

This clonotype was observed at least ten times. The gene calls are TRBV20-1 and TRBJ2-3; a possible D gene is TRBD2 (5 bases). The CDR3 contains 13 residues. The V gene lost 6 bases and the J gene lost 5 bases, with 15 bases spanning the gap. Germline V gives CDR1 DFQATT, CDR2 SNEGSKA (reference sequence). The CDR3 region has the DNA TGCAGTGCAGAAAAGCCGGGATTAGATACGCAGTATTTT. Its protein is CSAEKPGLDTQYF.

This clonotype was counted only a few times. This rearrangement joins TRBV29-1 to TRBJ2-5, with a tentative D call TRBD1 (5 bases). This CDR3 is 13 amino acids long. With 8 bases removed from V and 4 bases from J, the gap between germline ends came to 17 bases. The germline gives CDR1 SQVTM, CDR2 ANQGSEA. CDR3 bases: TGCAGCTTCTTGTCAAGGGGTGGAGAGACCCAGTACTTC. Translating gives CSFLSRGGETQYF.

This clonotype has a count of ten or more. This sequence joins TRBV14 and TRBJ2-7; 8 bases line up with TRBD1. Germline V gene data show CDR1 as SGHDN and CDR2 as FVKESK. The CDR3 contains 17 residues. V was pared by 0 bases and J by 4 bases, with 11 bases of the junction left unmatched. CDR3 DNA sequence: TGTGCCAGCAGCCAAGAGAGGACAGGGAGGTTGAGGTACGAGCAGTACTTC. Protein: CASSQERTGRLRYEQYF.

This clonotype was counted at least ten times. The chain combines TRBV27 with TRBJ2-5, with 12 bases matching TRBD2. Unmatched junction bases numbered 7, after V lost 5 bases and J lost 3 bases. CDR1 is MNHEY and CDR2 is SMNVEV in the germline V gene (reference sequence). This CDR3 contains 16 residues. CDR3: CASSPSGLAGKETQYF. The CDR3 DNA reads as TGTGCCAGCAGTCCGTCCGGACTAGCGGGGAAAGAGACCCAGTACTTC.

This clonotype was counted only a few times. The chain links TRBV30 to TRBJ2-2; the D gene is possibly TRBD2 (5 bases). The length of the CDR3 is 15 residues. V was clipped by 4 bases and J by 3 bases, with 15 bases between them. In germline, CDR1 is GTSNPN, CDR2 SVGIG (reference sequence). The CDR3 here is CAWTLAGLYTGELFF. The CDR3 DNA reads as TGTGCCTGGACTCTGGCGGGTCTTTACACCGGGGAGCTGTTTTTT.

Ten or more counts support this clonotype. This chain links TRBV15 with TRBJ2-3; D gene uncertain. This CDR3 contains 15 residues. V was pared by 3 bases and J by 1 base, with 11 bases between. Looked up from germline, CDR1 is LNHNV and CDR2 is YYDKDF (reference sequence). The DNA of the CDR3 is TGTGCCACCAGCAGGGGTGTTGGTCGCACAGATACGCAGTATTTT. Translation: CATSRGVGRTDTQYF. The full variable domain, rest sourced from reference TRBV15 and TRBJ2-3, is DAMVIQNPRYQVTQFGKPVTLSCSQTLNHNVMYWYQQKSSQAPKLLFHYYDKDFNNEADTPDNFQSRRPNTSFCFLDIRSPGLGDTAMYLCATSRGVGRTDTQYFGPGTRLTVL.

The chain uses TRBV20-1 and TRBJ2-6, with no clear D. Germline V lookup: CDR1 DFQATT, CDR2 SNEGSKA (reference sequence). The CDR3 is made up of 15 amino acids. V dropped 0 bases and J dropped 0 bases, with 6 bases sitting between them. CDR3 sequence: CSARDRSSGANVLTF. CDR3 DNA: TGCAGTGCTAGAGATCGGAGCTCTGGGGCCAACGTCCTGACTTTC.

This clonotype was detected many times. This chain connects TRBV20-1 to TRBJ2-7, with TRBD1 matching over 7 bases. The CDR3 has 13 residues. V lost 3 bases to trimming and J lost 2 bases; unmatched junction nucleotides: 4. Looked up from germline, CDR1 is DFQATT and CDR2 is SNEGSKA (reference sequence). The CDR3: CSARVGQPYEQYF. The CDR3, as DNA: TGCAGTGCTAGGGTGGGACAGCCCTACGAGCAGTACTTC.

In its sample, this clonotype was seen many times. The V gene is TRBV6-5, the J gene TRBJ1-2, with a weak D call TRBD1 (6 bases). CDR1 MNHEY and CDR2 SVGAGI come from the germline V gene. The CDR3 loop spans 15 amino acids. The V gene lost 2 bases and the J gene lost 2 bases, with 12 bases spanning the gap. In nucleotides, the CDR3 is TGTGCCAGCAGTTACGGGGGCAAGGGGAACTATGGCTACACCTTC. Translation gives CASSYGGKGNYGYTF.

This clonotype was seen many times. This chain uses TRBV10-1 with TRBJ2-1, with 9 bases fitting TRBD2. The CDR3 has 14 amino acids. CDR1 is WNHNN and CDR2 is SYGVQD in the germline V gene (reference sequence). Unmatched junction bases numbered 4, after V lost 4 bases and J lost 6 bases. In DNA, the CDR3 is TGCGCCAGCAGTGCACTAGCGGGTCGCAATGAGCAGTTCTTC. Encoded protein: CASSALAGRNEQFF.

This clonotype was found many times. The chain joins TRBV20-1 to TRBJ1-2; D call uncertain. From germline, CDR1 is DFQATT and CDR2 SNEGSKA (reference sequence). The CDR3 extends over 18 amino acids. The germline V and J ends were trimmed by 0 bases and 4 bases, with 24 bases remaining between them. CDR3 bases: TGCAGTGCTAGAGATCAAGGAGTCCCCCGCATGAGCTCCTATGGCTACACCTTC. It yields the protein CSARDQGVPRMSSYGYTF.

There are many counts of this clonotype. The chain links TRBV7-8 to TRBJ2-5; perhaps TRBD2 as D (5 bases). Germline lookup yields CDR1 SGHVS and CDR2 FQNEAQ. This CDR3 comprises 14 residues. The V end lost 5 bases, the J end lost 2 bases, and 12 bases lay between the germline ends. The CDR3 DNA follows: TGTGCCAGCAGCGTCCCCCGGGAACAAGAGACCCAGTACTTC. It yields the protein CASSVPREQETQYF. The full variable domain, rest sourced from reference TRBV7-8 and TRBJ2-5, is GAGVSQSPRYKVAKRGQDVALRCDPISGHVSLFWYQQALGQGPEFLTYFQNEAQLDKSGLPSDRFFAERPEGSVSTLKIQRTQQEDSAVYLCASSVPREQETQYFGPGTRLLVL.

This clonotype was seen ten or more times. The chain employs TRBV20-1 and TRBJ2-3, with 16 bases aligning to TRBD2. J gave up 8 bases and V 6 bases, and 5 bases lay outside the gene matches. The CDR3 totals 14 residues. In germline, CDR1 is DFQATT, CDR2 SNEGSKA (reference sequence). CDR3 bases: TGCAGTGCCGGGACTAGCGGGAGGGCCGTTACGCAGTATTTT. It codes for CSAGTSGRAVTQYF.

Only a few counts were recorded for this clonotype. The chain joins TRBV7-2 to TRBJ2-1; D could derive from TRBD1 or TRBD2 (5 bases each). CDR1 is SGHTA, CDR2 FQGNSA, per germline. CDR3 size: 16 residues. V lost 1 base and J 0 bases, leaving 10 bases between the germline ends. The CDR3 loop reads CASSLGGALSYNEQFF. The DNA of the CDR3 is TGTGCCAGCAGCTTAGGAGGGGCACTCTCCTACAATGAGCAGTTCTTC.